The 30 T cell receptor beta chains below all came from one sample that was sequenced in a study of cytomegalovirus exposure and HLA in healthy donors (dated by TCRdb to 2015 to 2018). The method behind the library was the immunoSEQ multiplex PCR assay. A mixture of 60 forward primers for TCR Vbeta segments and 13 reverse primers for TCR Jbeta segments was used in the multiplex PCR. Here the immuneACCESS table is served through TCRdb, limited to in-frame sequences with V and J called. Missing clones are a known gap in these copies; in checked studies unresolved V genes cover under half, and the rest lacks a known reason. The sample yields around 210,000 clones; 78% were counted once. The ten largest make up 0.45% to 0.5% of the sample. Sequencing input: PBMCs. The origin of the receptors is a boy younger than 18 in good health and CMV-seronegative.

Of note for this clone: Distinct nucleotide sequences in the sample also encode this CDR3. The chain joins TRBV18 to TRBJ2-3; a possible D gene is TRBD2 (5 bases). Between the trimmed V and J ends, which lost 3 bases and 0 bases, there was a span of 7 bases. CDR1 KGHSH and CDR2 LQKENI come from the germline V gene. The CDR3 has 14 amino acids. This chain's CDR3 is CASSPGGSTDTQYF. In DNA form, the CDR3 reads TGTGCCAGCTCACCCGGCGGGAGCACAGATACGCAGTATTTT.

The rearrangement uses TRBV4-1 and TRBJ2-3, with 11 bases aligning to TRBD2. CDR1 and CDR2 (germline): MGHRA, YSYEKL. The CDR3 length is 19 residues. The V gene end was trimmed by 1 base and the J gene end by 4 bases; junction bases not matched to a gene: 13. CDR3 nucleotides: TGCGCCAGCAGCCAAGTTTTGGCCAAACTAGCGGGGGAGGCAGATACGCAGTATTTT. Its protein is CASSQVLAKLAGEADTQYF.

The V and J genes are TRBV5-8 and TRBJ1-1, with TRBD1 matching over 9 bases. Trimming cost V 3 bases and J 4 bases; bases outside gene matches: 7. Germline V lookup: CDR1 SGHTS, CDR2 YDEGEE. The CDR3 consists of 15 residues. CDR3 loop: CASSSGTGMATEAFF. The DNA for the CDR3 is TGTGCCAGCAGCTCCGGGACAGGGATGGCCACTGAAGCTTTCTTT. Looking up the rest from reference TRBV5-8 and TRBJ1-1 gives the full variable domain: EAGVTQSPTHLIKTRGQQATLRCSPISGHTSVYWYQQALGLGLQFLLWYDEGEERNRGNFPPRFSGRQFPNYSSELNVNALELEDSALYLCASSSGTGMATEAFFGQGTRLTVV.

The V gene is TRBV7-2, the J gene TRBJ2-3; 9 bases are shared with TRBD2. After removal of 4 bases from V and 0 bases from J, the junction contained 5 bases not matched to a gene. CDR1 is SGHTA and CDR2 is FQGNSA in the germline V gene. This CDR3 is built from 16 residues. The CDR3 reads CASSSRLAESTDTQYF. In DNA form, the CDR3 reads TGTGCCAGCAGCTCCCGACTAGCGGAAAGCACAGATACGCAGTATTTT.

In this sample, this clone turned up a few times. V is TRBV5-1 and J is TRBJ2-5, with 10 bases aligning to TRBD2. The tail of the sequence fits TRBJ2-7 better, so the J call may be wrong. Germline V gives CDR1 SGHRS, CDR2 YFSETQ. This CDR3 has 15 amino acids. CDR3 DNA sequence: TGCGCCAGCAGCTTGTCACTAGCGGGGACCTACGAGCAGTACTTC. Amino acid sequence: CASSLSLAGTYEQYF.

The chain combines TRBV13 with TRBJ2-5, with 10 bases that match TRBD1. Trimming at V came to 5 bases and at J to 6 bases, leaving 9 bases not matched to a gene. This CDR3 region has 15 residues. Germline loops: CDR1 PRHDT, CDR2 FYEKMQ (reference sequence). CDR3 in DNA: TGTGCCAGCAGCGGACCGGGACAGGGGCTACAGACCCAGTACTTC. Translated: CASSGPGQGLQTQYF.

This chain joins TRBV27 and TRBJ2-7; D not certain. V lost 6 bases and J 5 bases, leaving 17 bases between the germline ends. Germline V gives CDR1 MNHEY, CDR2 SMNVEV (reference sequence). The CDR3 is 14 residues long. The CDR3 sequence: CASSRSLVPDEQYF. The CDR3, as DNA: TGTGCCAGCAGCCGGTCGCTAGTACCCGACGAGCAGTACTTC.

The chain recombines TRBV5-4 with TRBJ1-2; TRBD1 might be the D (6 bases). The CDR3 extends over 15 amino acids. Trimming cost V 2 bases and J 4 bases, with 15 bases left between them. CDR1 SGHNT and CDR2 YYREEE come from the germline V gene (reference sequence). CDR3 in DNA: TGTGCCAGCAGCTTACCAGGGGATATCGGCTATGGCTACACCTTC. This translates into CASSLPGDIGYGYTF.

Regarding this clone: Other DNA sequences in the same sample also yield this CDR3. This sequence joins TRBV5-1 and TRBJ2-7; perhaps TRBD1 as D (6 bases). The ends were cut back, 4 bases at V and 0 bases at J, with 14 bases in the middle. Germline CDR1 SGHRS, CDR2 YFSETQ. This CDR3 spans 15 amino acids. CDR3 coding DNA: TGCGCCAGCAGCGTTTGGGACACTGGCTCCTACGAGCAGTACTTC. Its protein product is CASSVWDTGSYEQYF.

This chain uses TRBV29-1 with TRBJ2-1; 9 positions agree with TRBD2. CDR3 length equals 15 residues. Unmatched junction bases numbered 12, after V lost 7 bases and J lost 5 bases. Germline V gives CDR1 SQVTM, CDR2 ANQGSEA. The CDR3 sequence: CSAFLPSGINNEQFF. CDR3 bases: TGCAGCGCCTTTCTGCCTAGCGGGATAAACAATGAGCAGTTCTTC.

The gene calls are TRBV27 and TRBJ2-1, with D uncertain. The germline V gene has CDR1 MNHEY and CDR2 SMNVEV (reference sequence). The CDR3 extends over 15 amino acids. V was clipped by 2 bases and J by 0 bases, with 8 bases between them. The DNA of the CDR3 is TGTGCCAGCAGTTTAGCGGAGAGCTCCTACAATGAGCAGTTCTTC. Translated: CASSLAESSYNEQFF.

The gene calls are TRBV27 and TRBJ2-5; 9 nucleotides line up with TRBD1. Trimming removed 5 bases from V and 4 bases from J; junction bases left unmatched: 11. Germline CDR1 MNHEY, CDR2 SMNVEV (reference sequence). The CDR3 has 16 amino acids. The CDR3 DNA follows: TGTGCCAGCAGTCCGATCACGGGACAGGGCGGAGAGACCCAGTACTTC. Amino acid sequence: CASSPITGQGGETQYF.

This rearrangement joins TRBV7-2 to TRBJ1-1, with TRBD1 identical over 9 bases. Trimming at V came to 4 bases and at J to 4 bases, leaving 13 bases not matched to a gene. There are 17 residues in the CDR3. Germline CDR1 and CDR2: SGHTA and FQGNSA. The DNA for the CDR3 is TGTGCCAGCAGCTCAACTAGAATCGACAGGGGGGGCACTGAAGCTTTCTTT. This translates into CASSSTRIDRGGTEAFF.

The rearrangement uses TRBV25-1 and TRBJ2-3, with TRBD1 matching 12 bases. In germline, CDR1 is MGHDK, CDR2 SYGVNS. There are 15 residues in the CDR3. With 6 bases clipped from V and 9 bases from J, the junction kept 10 bases outside the gene matches. CDR3 amino acids: CASSRDRGPPGTQYF. The CDR3 region has the DNA TGTGCCAGCAGCCGGGACAGGGGGCCCCCCGGCACGCAGTATTTT.

V gene TRBV6-1 combines with J gene TRBJ1-3; D not certain. Germline V CDR1 and CDR2: MNHNS, SASEGT. V lost 3 bases to trimming and J lost 4 bases, with 25 bases between them. The CDR3 is made up of 19 amino acids. The DNA of the CDR3 is TGTGCCAGCAGTGAGAGGGCTGGTGCCTTCTCGGGAATAGGAAACACCATATATTTT. Protein sequence: CASSERAGAFSGIGNTIYF.

The chain has TRBV5-1 and TRBJ2-2; 12 bases map to TRBD2. This CDR3 is built from 16 residues. The V gene's germline CDR1 is SGHRS and CDR2 YFSETQ. J was trimmed by 3 bases and V by 2 bases; bases with no gene match: 2. The DNA for the CDR3 is TGCGCCAGCAGCTTTCTAGCGGGGGGGTACACCGGGGAGCTGTTTTTT. Translation: CASSFLAGGYTGELFF.

Concerning this clone itself: Distinct nucleotide sequences in the sample also encode this CDR3. The chain has TRBV7-2 and TRBJ2-7, with D perhaps TRBD1 (6 bases). The ends were cut back, 5 bases at V and 3 bases at J, with 20 bases in the middle. CDR1 is SGHTA and CDR2 is FQGNSA in the germline V gene. CDR3 length equals 16 residues. In DNA form, the CDR3 reads TGTGCCAGCAGCCCGGACAGAGTTATTGCGGGCTACGAGCAGTACTTC. Protein: CASSPDRVIAGYEQYF.

The CDR3 nucleotides read TGTGCCAGCAGCCCACGTTTTTCGGACAGGGGGTACGAGCAGTACTTC. Encoded protein: CASSPRFSDRGYEQYF. The V gene is TRBV7-9, the J gene TRBJ2-7, with 10 bases aligning to TRBD1. This CDR3 spans 16 amino acids. With 5 bases clipped from V and 4 bases from J, the junction kept 11 bases outside the gene matches. The germline CDR1 and CDR2 sequences are SEHNR and FQNEAQ (reference sequence).

V gene TRBV27 combines with J gene TRBJ2-5; D perhaps matches TRBD2 (5 bases). The germline V gene has CDR1 MNHEY and CDR2 SMNVEV (reference sequence). The V end was cut by 4 bases, the J end by 6 bases, with 15 bases between. The CDR3 loop spans 14 amino acids. The CDR3 region has the DNA TGTGCCAGCAGTTCCCGAGGGAGAACCAAGACCCAGTACTTC. As protein: CASSSRGRTKTQYF.

This rearrangement joins TRBV27 to TRBJ1-1, with 11 positions matching TRBD1. With 6 bases clipped from V and 12 bases from J, the junction kept 9 bases outside the gene matches. Germline V gene lookup returns CDR1 MNHEY and CDR2 SMNVEV (reference sequence). This CDR3 region has 13 residues. DNA of the CDR3: TGTGCCAGCAGCCATGGACAGGGGGCGTCGACTTTCTTT. Translated, it gives CASSHGQGASTFF.

The CDR3 loop reads CSATQVETQYF. The CDR3 DNA is TGCAGTGCCACCCAGGTAGAGACCCAGTACTTC. J is TRBJ2-5 and V is TRBV20-1; D unclear. The CDR3 is 11 residues long. V lost 6 bases, J lost 4 bases, and 9 bases lay in between. Germline CDR1 DFQATT, CDR2 SNEGSKA (reference sequence).

The sample holds one count of this clone. This rearrangement joins TRBV9 to TRBJ2-1; 11 bases map to TRBD2. Germline lookup yields CDR1 SGDLS and CDR2 YYNGEE. The CDR3 spans 16 residues. With 2 bases clipped from V and 6 bases from J, the junction kept 7 bases outside the gene matches. For the CDR3, the DNA is TGTGCCAGCAGCGTGGGGGTAGCGGGAGGGCCCAATGAGCAGTTCTTC. It codes for CASSVGVAGGPNEQFF.

This rearrangement joins TRBV7-9 to TRBJ2-7, with TRBD2 identical over 16 bases. J was trimmed by 0 bases and V by 8 bases; bases with no gene match: 7. Germline-derived CDR1 and CDR2 are SEHNR and FQNEAQ (reference sequence). This CDR3 has 17 residues. The CDR3 here is CASRGTSGGDTSYEQYF. The CDR3 coding sequence is TGTGCCAGCCGCGGGACTAGCGGGGGGGATACCTCCTACGAGCAGTACTTC.

The V call is TRBV4-1, the J call TRBJ2-5, with 9 nucleotides matching TRBD1. The last part of the DNA fits TRBJ2-7 better; the J call may be wrong. The CDR3 runs 15 residues. From germline, CDR1 is MGHRA and CDR2 YSYEKL. CDR3 residues: CASSQSGTGRYEQYF. In DNA, the CDR3 is TGCGCCAGCAGCCAATCCGGGACAGGGAGGTACGAGCAGTACTTC.

The J gene is TRBJ1-2, the V gene TRBV2; TRBD1 might be the D (5 bases). Trimming pared 2 bases from V and 8 bases from J, leaving 12 bases between. Germline V gene data show CDR1 as SNHLY and CDR2 as FYNNEI. CDR3 size: 13 residues. CDR3 residues: CASSEISGQGYTF. DNA of the CDR3: TGTGCCAGCAGTGAAATTTCAGGGCAGGGCTACACCTTC.

In this sample, this clone turned up a few times. The gene calls are TRBV19 and TRBJ2-2, with 7 bases matching TRBD1. Germline CDR1 reads LNHDA; CDR2 reads SQIVND (reference sequence). The CDR3 length is 16 residues. V trimming: 6 bases; J trimming: 6 bases; junction bases outside the gene matches: 13. The chain's CDR3 is CASSKRQGKGSGELFF. DNA of the CDR3: TGTGCCAGTAGCAAGAGACAGGGTAAAGGGTCCGGGGAGCTGTTTTTT.

The V and J genes are TRBV6-6 and TRBJ1-2; TRBD1 matches 9 bases. Losses at the gene ends were 6 bases for V and 2 bases for J; bases not matched to a gene: 4. CDR1 and CDR2 (germline): MNHNY, SVGAGI (reference sequence). The CDR3 contains 14 residues. CDR3 protein: CASSRGTGNYGYTF. The CDR3, as DNA: TGTGCCAGCAGCCGGGGGACAGGGAACTATGGCTACACCTTC.

This chain links TRBV4-2 with TRBJ2-1; TRBD2 matches 11 bases. Germline V gene lookup returns CDR1 LGHNA and CDR2 YNFKEQ. V lost 0 bases to trimming and J lost 10 bases; unmatched junction nucleotides: 8. The CDR3 is 16 residues long. The DNA of the CDR3 is TGTGCCAGCAGCCAAGAGATCGCTAGCGGGGGGACCGAGCAGTTCTTC. This encodes CASSQEIASGGTEQFF.

With respect to this clone: A junction boundary mismatches the germline segment, possibly from a read error. The chain recombines TRBV30 with TRBJ1-6, with TRBD1 matching 7 bases. The germline gives CDR1 GTSNPN, CDR2 SVGIG (reference sequence). The CDR3 length is 14 residues. The CDR3 loop reads CAWTGSSYNSPLHF. The DNA for the CDR3 is TGTGCTTGGACAGGAAGCTCCTATAATTCACCCCTCCACTTT.

The chain is built from TRBV19 and TRBJ2-5, with a weak D call TRBD1 (6 bases). Between the trimmed V and J ends, which lost 1 base and 4 bases, there was a span of 7 bases. Germline CDR1 reads LNHDA; CDR2 reads SQIVND (reference sequence). The CDR3 totals 13 residues. The CDR3: CASSIVQGETQYF. CDR3 nucleotide sequence: TGTGCCAGTAGTATAGTACAGGGAGAGACCCAGTACTTC.